Below, 7 T cell receptor beta chains from the same sample are listed, as sequenced in a study of identifying expanded T cells in peripheral blood. Sequencing was performed with immunoSEQ multiplex PCR; in TCRdb, only in-frame clones are kept and a portion is missing. The sample contains over 100,000 clones, roughly nine tenths of which appear only once. The sample was blood. All receptors come from a person aged 18-70 years in good health.

The V gene is TRBV19, the J gene TRBJ1-2; D not resolved. The CDR3 spans 12 residues. The ends were cut back, 0 bases at V and 4 bases at J, with 3 bases in the middle. From germline, CDR1 is LNHDA and CDR2 SQIVND (reference sequence). In DNA, the CDR3 is TGTGCCAGTAGTATAGACAGCTATGGCTACACCTTC. This sequence encodes CASSIDSYGYTF.

The rearrangement links TRBV19 to TRBJ2-5; D is unclear. Between the trimmed V and J ends, which lost 3 bases and 5 bases, there was a span of 13 bases. The CDR3 length is 14 residues. Germline V gene sequence: CDR1 LNHDA, CDR2 SQIVND (reference sequence). This CDR3 reads CASSMKGIGETQYF. DNA for the CDR3: TGTGCCAGTAGTATGAAAGGGATTGGGGAGACCCAGTACTTC.

This clone appeared a single time. The chain couples TRBV7-2 to TRBJ2-3; 10 bases are shared with TRBD1. CDR1 SGHTA and CDR2 FQGNSA come from the germline V gene. Trimming cost V 1 base and J 3 bases; bases outside gene matches: 4. This CDR3 is 16 amino acids long. The CDR3 region has the DNA TGTGCCAGCAGCTTAGTCGGGACAGGGGTGACAGATACGCAGTATTTT. Amino acids: CASSLVGTGVTDTQYF.

The chain is built from TRBV19 and TRBJ1-6; tentatively, D is TRBD1 (5 bases). Per germline, CDR1 LNHDA and CDR2 SQIVND (reference sequence). Trimming removed 5 bases at V and 7 bases at J, with 12 bases between. The CDR3 runs to 14 residues. The CDR3 protein is CASSLRDLNSPLHF. CDR3 DNA sequence: TGTGCCAGTAGTCTCCGGGACCTAAATTCACCCCTCCACTTT.

V usage is TRBV2 and J usage is TRBJ2-7, with TRBD1 identical over 7 bases. CDR3 length: 14 amino acids. CDR1 is SNHLY, CDR2 FYNNEI, per germline. The V and J ends lost 7 bases and 2 bases, in that order; junction bases with no gene match: 8. The CDR3 loop reads CASTRQGTAYEQYF. DNA for the CDR3: TGTGCCAGCACCAGACAGGGTACGGCCTACGAGCAGTACTTC.

The rearrangement uses TRBV21-1 and TRBJ2-5; TRBD1 is the table's D call, not checked against the DNA. TRBV21-1 is tagged as a pseudogene. CDR3 size: 12 residues. CDR3 protein: CASSRTKETQYF. CDR3 nucleotides: TGTGCCAGCAGCAGGACAAAAGAGACCCAGTACTTC.

CDR3 protein: CASSPSSNTQYF. CDR3 nucleotide sequence: TGTGCCAGCAGCCCGAGTTCTAATACGCAGTATTTT. V is TRBV7-2 and J is TRBJ2-3; D call uncertain. Deletions cut 5 bases from V and 7 bases from J, with 10 bases between. The CDR3 contains 12 residues. The germline gives CDR1 SGHTA, CDR2 FQGNSA.